The clone carrying this TCR beta chain was observed a handful of times. In germline, CDR1 is LGHNA, CDR2 YNFKEQ. With V trimmed by 1 base and J by 0 bases, 5 bases remained unmatched. CDR3 length: 17 amino acids. Using a J-beta primer mix together with a sample-barcoded 5' primer, a second PCR was run for roughly 6 to 12 cycles. TCRdb passed the 5' RACE reads through MiXCR, listing each CDR3 protein once. The sample consists of roughly 800,000 distinct CDR3 sequences, about 25% of them appearing once. The data belong to a study of blood T cells in healthy people across ages. The same sample was also used in a study of T cells of mothers and their children. From that paper: Within related and unrelated pairs, thymic selection shapes TCR recombination output in a similar way.

The chain links TRBV4-2 to TRBJ1-3, with 8 bases lining up with TRBD1. Source material: blood. The sequence was collected from a boy aged 5-17 years in good health. For the CDR3, the DNA is TGTGCCAGCAGCCAAGCGAGCAGGGGGCTCTCTGGAAACACCATATATTTT. This encodes CASSQASRGLSGNTIYF.